The 12 T cell receptor beta chains below all came from one sample that was sequenced in a study of OX40 agonist ivuxolimab in advanced cancers. The protocol was immunoSEQ multiplex PCR, while the TCRdb copy is restricted to in-frame clones and leaves out a portion. The sample records under 20,000 clones, around 78% being singletons. The sample in question was CD4+ or CD8+ T cells sorted from blood, obtained in a trial of the OX40 agonist ivuxolimab. These receptors came from an adult with an advanced solid tumor such as melanoma, head and neck, liver or kidney cancer.

The CDR3: CASSSRLAGNTGELFF. CDR3 nucleotide sequence: TGTGCCAGCAGCTCCCGACTAGCGGGGAACACCGGGGAGCTGTTTTTT. The gene calls are TRBV11-2 and TRBJ2-2; 10 bases are shared with TRBD2. The CDR3 loop spans 16 amino acids. Germline lookup yields CDR1 SGHAT and CDR2 FQNNGV. The V gene end was trimmed by 4 bases and the J gene end by 1 base; junction bases not matched to a gene: 3.

This chain links TRBV7-9 with TRBJ1-2; possible D gene TRBD1, 6 bases. Between the trimmed V and J ends, which lost 5 bases and 6 bases, there was a span of 19 bases. Germline-derived CDR1 and CDR2 are SEHNR and FQNEAQ (reference sequence). CDR3 length equals 15 residues. The CDR3 region has the DNA TGTGCCAGCAGCCAAATCCCATCAGGGGAGAATGGCTACACCTTC. Protein sequence: CASSQIPSGENGYTF.

This clone has more than one count but fewer than ten. This CDR3 reads CASSSAGTPNTEAFF. The CDR3 region has the DNA TGCGCCAGCAGCTCCGCCGGGACACCGAACACTGAAGCTTTCTTT. This rearrangement joins TRBV5-1 to TRBJ1-1; D is possibly TRBD1 (6 bases). The germline V gene encodes CDR1 SGHRS and CDR2 YFSETQ. The V end lost 3 bases, the J end lost 1 base, and 13 bases lay between the germline ends. There are 15 residues in the CDR3.

The rearrangement links TRBV19 to TRBJ2-2; no clear D gene. Trimming shortened V by 2 bases and J by 6 bases, and 19 bases separated the two germline ends. This CDR3 is 17 amino acids long. In germline, CDR1 is LNHDA, CDR2 SQIVND (reference sequence). CDR3 sequence (DNA): TGTGCCAGTAGTATATTGCAGGTCAGGTTCGGATCCGGGGAGCTGTTTTTT. As protein: CASSILQVRFGSGELFF.

The V gene is TRBV5-5, the J gene TRBJ2-3; 12 bases fit TRBD2. This CDR3 comprises 16 residues. The V gene's germline CDR1 is SGHKS and CDR2 YYEKEE (reference sequence). Germline trimming cut 5 bases from V and 3 bases from J; bases unmatched to any gene: 7. The CDR3 loop is CASSTGLAGLTDTQYF. The CDR3 DNA reads as TGTGCCAGCAGTACCGGACTAGCGGGGTTGACAGATACGCAGTATTTT.

The chain carries TRBV5-1 and TRBJ2-4, with D tentatively TRBD1 (6 bases). The CDR3 runs to 20 residues. The V end was cut by 1 base, the J end by 0 bases, with 23 bases between. Germline V gene data show CDR1 as SGHRS and CDR2 as YFSETQ. The CDR3 bases are TGCGCCAGCAGCTTGATGGGGCGACAGGATTCCCTACTAGCCAAAAACATTCAGTACTTC. It specifies CASSLMGRQDSLLAKNIQYF.

The rearrangement joins TRBV28 to TRBJ2-3, with 10 bases lining up with TRBD1. Germline-derived CDR1 and CDR2 are MDHEN and SYDVKM. The CDR3 has 16 amino acids. The V segment lost 1 base and the J segment 4 bases; nucleotides outside the gene matches: 5. Written as DNA, the CDR3 is TGTGCCAGCAGTTTATTGACAGGGGGCTGGCCAGATACGCAGTATTTT. Translation: CASSLLTGGWPDTQYF.

This clone was observed many times. This chain joins TRBV10-1 and TRBJ2-2; 8 nucleotides line up with TRBD1. The CDR3 spans 14 residues. Germline V gives CDR1 WNHNN, CDR2 SYGVQD (reference sequence). Trimming took 10 bases from V and 0 from J; bases not matched to a gene: 4. CDR3 loop: CATRTGPNTGELFF. Here the CDR3 DNA reads TGCGCCACCCGGACAGGGCCGAACACCGGGGAGCTGTTTTTT.

The chain links TRBV4-2 to TRBJ2-2; 9 bases line up with TRBD1. With V trimmed by 8 bases and J by 6 bases, 7 bases remained unmatched. Looked up from germline, CDR1 is LGHNA and CDR2 is YNFKEQ. The CDR3 sequence is 14 residues long. The CDR3 reads CASEGQGGPGELFF. DNA for the CDR3: TGTGCCAGCGAGGGACAGGGCGGTCCCGGGGAGCTGTTTTTT.

The genes are TRBV7-6 and TRBJ2-3; D may be TRBD1 or TRBD2 (5 bases each). In germline, CDR1 is SGHVS, CDR2 FNYEAQ. Trimming cost V 3 bases and J 4 bases, with 14 bases left between them. The CDR3 spans 15 residues. The CDR3 here is CASSLAGDGADTQYF. CDR3 DNA sequence: TGTGCCAGCAGCTTGGCCGGGGACGGGGCAGATACGCAGTATTTT.

J is TRBJ2-7 and V is TRBV5-1; the match to TRBD1 covers 10 bases. The germline V gene has CDR1 SGHRS and CDR2 YFSETQ. The V gene end was trimmed by 0 bases and the J gene end by 2 bases; junction bases not matched to a gene: 5. The CDR3 is made up of 16 amino acids. CDR3: CASSLEGQGLPYEQYF. The CDR3 coding sequence is TGCGCCAGCAGCTTGGAGGGACAGGGGCTTCCCTACGAGCAGTACTTC.

The V call is TRBV19, the J call TRBJ2-3; TRBD1 matches at 9 bases. The germline V gene has CDR1 LNHDA and CDR2 SQIVND (reference sequence). CDR3 length: 15 amino acids. V was pared by 5 bases and J by 4 bases, with 7 bases of the junction left unmatched. The CDR3, as DNA: TGTGCCAGTAGTCCGGGACAGGGTCGGGCAGATACGCAGTATTTT. Protein: CASSPGQGRADTQYF. Together with reference TRBV19 and TRBJ2-3, the CDR3 gives the full variable domain: DGGITQSPKYLFRKEGQNVTLSCEQNLNHDAMYWYRQDPGQGLRLIYYSQIVNDFQKGDIAEGYSVSREKKESFPLTVTSAQKNPTAFYLCASSPGQGRADTQYFGPGTRLTVL.